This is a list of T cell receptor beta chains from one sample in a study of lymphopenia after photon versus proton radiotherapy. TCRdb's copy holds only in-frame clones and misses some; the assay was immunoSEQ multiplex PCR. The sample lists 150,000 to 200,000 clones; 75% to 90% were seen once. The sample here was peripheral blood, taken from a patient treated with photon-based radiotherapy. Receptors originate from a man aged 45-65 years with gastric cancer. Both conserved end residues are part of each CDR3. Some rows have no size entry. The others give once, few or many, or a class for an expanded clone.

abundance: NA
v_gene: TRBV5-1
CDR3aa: CASSQGQGTDGYTF

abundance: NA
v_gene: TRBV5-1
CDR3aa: CASSRTGEETQYF

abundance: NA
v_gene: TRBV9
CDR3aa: CASSVGQWNTGELFF

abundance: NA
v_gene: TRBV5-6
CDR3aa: CASSSTGDDYGYTF

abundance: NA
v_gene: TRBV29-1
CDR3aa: CSVSGTGGGIDEQYF

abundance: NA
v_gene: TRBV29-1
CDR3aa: CSVAAGVEQYF

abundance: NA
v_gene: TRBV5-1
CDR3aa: CASSMASQYTEAFF

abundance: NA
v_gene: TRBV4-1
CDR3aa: CASSHWRLAGARSSYNEQFF

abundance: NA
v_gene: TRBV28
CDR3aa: CASSIHRGGGYEQYF

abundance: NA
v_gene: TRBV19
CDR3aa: CASSVQEGYRNEQYF

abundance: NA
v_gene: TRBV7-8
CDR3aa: CASSLAPRDRGSGYTF

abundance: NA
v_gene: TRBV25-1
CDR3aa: CASRGDRANQPQHF

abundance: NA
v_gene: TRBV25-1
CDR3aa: CASSPDRGNTGELFF

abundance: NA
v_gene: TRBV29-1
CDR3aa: CSVVLSGRAPETQYF

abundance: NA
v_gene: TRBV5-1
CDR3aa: CASSLGQAGTEAFF

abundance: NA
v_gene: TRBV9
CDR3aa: CASRTGGDGYTF

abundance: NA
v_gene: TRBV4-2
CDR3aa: CASSQYGTSGKNNEQFF

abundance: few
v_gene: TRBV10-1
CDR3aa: CASKIPAQPQHF

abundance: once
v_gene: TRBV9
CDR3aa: CASSVNRGYGYTF

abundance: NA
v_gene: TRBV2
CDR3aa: CASRDTINPYGYTF

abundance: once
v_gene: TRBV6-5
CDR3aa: CASRGPVTEAFF

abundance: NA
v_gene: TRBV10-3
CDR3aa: CATGWGTDTQYF

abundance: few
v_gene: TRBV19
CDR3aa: CASQGAGGGNQPQHF

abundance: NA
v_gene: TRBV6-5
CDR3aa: CASSRPNPPYEQYF

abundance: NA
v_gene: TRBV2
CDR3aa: CASRPAGDEKLFF

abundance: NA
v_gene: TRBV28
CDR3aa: CASSPRGKGLMNTEAFF

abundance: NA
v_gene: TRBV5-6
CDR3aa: CASSPQIGAGELFF

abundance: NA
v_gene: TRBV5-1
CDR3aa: CASSLVVGANVLTF

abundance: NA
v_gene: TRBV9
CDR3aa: CASSSGTSSQQYF

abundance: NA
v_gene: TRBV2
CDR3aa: CAARDGPYEQYF

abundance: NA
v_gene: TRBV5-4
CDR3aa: CAPGKWGSYNEQFF

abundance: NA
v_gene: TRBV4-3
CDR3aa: CASSQDGWGDYEQYF

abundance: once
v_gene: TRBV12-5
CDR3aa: CASGLILLATLTGELFF

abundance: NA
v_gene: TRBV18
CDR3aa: CASSSLPGTSGRATDTQYF

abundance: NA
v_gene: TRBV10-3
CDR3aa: CAISRRGQDYEQYF

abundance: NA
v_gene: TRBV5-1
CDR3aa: CASSSDREGEQFF

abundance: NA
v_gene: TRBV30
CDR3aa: CAWSAWGPLATAETQYF

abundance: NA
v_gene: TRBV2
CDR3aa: CASSWTGGETQYF

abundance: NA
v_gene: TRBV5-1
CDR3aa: CASSPGTGGPPASSTDTQYF

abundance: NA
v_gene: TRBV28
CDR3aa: CASRSGGKVTGELFF

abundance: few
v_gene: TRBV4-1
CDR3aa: CASSQAPWGYGYTF

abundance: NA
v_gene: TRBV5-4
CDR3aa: CASSRRGAEQYF

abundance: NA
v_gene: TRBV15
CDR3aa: CATSRVGTGSSGYTF

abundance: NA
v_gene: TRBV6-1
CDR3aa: CASSEEEVREQYF

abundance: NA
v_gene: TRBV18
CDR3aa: CASSPQRIGQGLHEQYF

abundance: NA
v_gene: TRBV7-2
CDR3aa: CASSLGGALGETQYF

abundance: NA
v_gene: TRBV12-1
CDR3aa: CASSFEGGVGEQYF

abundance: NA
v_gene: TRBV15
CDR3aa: CATSRGRREQYF

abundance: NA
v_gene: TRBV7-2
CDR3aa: CASSPGTVSTDTQYF

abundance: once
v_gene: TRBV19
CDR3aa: CASSMVGLNQPQHF

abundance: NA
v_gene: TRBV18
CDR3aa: CASSPGEGPSSGYTF

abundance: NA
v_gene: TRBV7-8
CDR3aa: CASSTRQSPSTDTQYF

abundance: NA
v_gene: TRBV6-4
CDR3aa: CASAGTSGSDEQFF

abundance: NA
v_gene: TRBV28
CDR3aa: CASGDQDGYTF

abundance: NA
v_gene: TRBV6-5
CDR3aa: CASSYSQGTGELFF

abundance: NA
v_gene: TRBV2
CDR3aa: CASIAYGGGELFF